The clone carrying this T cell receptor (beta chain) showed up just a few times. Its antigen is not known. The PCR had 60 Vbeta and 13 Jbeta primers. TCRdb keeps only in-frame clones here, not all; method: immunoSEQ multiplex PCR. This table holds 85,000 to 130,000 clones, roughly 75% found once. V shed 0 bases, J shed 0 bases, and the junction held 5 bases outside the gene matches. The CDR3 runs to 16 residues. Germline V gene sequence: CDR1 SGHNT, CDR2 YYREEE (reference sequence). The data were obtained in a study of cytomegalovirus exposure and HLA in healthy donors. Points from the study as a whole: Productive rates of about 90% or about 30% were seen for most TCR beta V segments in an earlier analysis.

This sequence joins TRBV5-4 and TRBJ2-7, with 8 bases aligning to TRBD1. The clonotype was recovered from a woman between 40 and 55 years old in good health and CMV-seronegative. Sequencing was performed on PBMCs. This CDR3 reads CASSLGLGTGSYEQYF. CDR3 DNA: TGTGCCAGCAGCTTGGGTTTGGGGACAGGCTCCTACGAGCAGTACTTC. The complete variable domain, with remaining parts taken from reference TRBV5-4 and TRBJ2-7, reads ETGVTQSPTHLIKTRGQQVTLRCSSQSGHNTVSWYQQALGQGPQFIFQYYREEENGRGNFPPRFSGLQFPNYSSELNVNALELDDSALYLCASSLGLGTGSYEQYFGPGTRLTVT.